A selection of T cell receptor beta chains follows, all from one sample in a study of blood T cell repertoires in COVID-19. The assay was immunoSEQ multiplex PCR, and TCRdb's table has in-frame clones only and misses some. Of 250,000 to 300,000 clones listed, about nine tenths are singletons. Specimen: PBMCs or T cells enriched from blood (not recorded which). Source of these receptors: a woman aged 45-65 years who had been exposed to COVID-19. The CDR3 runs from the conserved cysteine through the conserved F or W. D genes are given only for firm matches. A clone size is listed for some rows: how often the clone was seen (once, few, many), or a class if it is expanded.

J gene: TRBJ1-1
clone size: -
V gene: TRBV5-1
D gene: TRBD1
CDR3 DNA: TGCGCCAGCAGCTTTTCCATCGACAGGGGAAGGGCTGAAGCTTTCTTT
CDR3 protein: CASSFSIDRGRAEAFF

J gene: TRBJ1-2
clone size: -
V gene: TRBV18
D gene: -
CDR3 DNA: TGTGCCAGCTCATCAGGGGTGGCGCACAGCCTCTATGGCTACACCTTC
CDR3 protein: CASSSGVAHSLYGYTF

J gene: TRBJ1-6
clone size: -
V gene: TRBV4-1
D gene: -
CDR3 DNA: TGCGCCAGCAGCCAAGATTCGGAGACAGCTAACTCCTATAATTCACCCCTCCACTTT
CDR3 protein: CASSQDSETANSYNSPLHF

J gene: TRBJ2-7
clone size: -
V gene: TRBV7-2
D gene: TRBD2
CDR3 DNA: TGTGCCAGCAGCTTCACGAGCGGGGGCACCTACGAGCAGTACTTC
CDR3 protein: CASSFTSGGTYEQYF

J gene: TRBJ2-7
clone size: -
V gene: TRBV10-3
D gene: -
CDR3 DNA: TGTGCCATCAGTGAGTTCTCAGGTCCCTACGAGCAGTACTTC
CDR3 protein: CAISEFSGPYEQYF

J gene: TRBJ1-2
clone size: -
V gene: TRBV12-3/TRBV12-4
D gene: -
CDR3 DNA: TGTGCCAGCAGTAGACGGGTGAACTATGGCTACACCTTC
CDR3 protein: CASSRRVNYGYTF

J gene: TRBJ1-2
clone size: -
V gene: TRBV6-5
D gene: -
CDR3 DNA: TGTGCCAGCAGTCATCAGGGCCTCTATGGCTACACCTTC
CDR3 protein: CASSHQGLYGYTF

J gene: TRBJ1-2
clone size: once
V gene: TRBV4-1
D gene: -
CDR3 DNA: TGCGCCAGCAGCCAAGTTGGTGTCCGTGGGCCTAACTATGGCTACACCTTC
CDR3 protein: CASSQVGVRGPNYGYTF

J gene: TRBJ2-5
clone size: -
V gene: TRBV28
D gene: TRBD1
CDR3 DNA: TGTGCCAGCACCAAAGGGACAGTAAAGACCCAGTACTTC
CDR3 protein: CASTKGTVKTQYF

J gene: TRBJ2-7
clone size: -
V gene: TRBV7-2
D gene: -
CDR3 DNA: TGTGCCAGCAGCCGTAACAGGGTCTCCTACGAGCAGTACTTC
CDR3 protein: CASSRNRVSYEQYF

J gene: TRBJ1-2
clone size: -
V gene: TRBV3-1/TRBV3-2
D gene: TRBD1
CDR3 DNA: TGTGCCAGCAGCCCAGGGACAGGGGGCCATGGCTACACCTTC
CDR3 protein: CASSPGTGGHGYTF

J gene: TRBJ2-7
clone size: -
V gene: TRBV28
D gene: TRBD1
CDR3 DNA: TGTGCCAGCAGTGGGGCGGGACAGGGCTACGAGCAGTACTTC
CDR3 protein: CASSGAGQGYEQYF

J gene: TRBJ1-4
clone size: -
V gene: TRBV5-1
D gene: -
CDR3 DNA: TGCGCCAGCAGCTCGTCCGGGGCTAATGAAAAACTGTTTTTT
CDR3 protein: CASSSSGANEKLFF

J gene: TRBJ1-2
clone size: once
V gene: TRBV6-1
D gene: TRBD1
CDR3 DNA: TGTGCCAGCAGTGATACCCGGACAGGGAACGGCTACACCTTC
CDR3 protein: CASSDTRTGNGYTF

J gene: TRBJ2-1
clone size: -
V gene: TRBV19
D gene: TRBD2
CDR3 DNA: TGTGCCAGTAGATCCCAGGGCGGGGGGCACAATGAGCAGTTCTTC
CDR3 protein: CASRSQGGGHNEQFF

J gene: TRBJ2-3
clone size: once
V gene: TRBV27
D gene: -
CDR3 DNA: TGTGCCAGCAGGCGGCCTAGCACAGATACGCAGTATTTT
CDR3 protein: CASRRPSTDTQYF